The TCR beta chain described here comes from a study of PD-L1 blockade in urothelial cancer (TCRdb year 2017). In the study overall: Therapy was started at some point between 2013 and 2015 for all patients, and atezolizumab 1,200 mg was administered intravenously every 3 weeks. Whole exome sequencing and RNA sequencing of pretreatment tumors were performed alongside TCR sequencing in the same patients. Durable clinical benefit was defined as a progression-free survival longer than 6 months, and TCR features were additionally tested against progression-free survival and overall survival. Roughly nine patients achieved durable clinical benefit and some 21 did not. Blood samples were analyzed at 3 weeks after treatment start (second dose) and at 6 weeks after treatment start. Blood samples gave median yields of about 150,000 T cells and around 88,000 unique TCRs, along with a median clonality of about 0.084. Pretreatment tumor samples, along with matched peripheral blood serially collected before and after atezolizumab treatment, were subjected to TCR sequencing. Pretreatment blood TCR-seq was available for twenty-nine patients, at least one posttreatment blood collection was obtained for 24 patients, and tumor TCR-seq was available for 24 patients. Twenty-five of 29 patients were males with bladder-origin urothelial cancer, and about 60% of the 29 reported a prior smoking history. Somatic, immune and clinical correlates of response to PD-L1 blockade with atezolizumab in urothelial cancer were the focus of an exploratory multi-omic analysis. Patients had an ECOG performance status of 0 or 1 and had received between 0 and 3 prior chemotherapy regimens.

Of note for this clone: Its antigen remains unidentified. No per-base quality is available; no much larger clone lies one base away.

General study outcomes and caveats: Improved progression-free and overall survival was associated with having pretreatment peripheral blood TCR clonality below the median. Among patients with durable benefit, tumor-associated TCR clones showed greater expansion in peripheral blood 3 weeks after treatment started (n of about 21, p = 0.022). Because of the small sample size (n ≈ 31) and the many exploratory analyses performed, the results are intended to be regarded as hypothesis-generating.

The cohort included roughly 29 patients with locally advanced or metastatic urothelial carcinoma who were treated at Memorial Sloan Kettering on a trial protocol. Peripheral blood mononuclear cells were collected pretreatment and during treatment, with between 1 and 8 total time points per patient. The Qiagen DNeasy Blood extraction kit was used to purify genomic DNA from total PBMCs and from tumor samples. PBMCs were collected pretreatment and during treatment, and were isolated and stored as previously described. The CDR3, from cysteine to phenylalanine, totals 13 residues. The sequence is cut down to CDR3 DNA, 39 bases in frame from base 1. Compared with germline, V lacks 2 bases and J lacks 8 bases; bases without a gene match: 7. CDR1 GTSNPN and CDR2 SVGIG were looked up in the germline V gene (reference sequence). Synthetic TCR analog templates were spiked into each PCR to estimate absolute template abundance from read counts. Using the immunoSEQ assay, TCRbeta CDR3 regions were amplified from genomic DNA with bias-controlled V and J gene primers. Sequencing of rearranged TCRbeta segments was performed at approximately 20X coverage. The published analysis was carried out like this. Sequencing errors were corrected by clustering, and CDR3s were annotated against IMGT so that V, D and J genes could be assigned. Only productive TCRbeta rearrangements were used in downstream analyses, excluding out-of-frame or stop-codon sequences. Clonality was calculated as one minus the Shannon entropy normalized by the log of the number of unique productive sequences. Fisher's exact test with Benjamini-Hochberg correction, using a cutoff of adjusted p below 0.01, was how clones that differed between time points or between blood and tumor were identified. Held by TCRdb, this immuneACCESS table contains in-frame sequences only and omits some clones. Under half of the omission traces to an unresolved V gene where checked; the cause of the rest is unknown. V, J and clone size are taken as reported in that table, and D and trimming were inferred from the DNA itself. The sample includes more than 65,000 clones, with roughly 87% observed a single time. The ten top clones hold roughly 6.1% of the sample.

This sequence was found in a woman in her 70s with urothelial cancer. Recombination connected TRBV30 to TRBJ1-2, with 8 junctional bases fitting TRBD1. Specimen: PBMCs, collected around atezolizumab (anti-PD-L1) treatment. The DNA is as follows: TGTGCCTGGAGTACACCCAGGGGGCAAGGCTACACCTTC. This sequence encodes CAWSTPRGQGYTF.